The entry below describes one T cell receptor beta chain. This sample stems from a study of blood T cell repertoires in COVID-19. About the study: Material from acute and convalescent COVID-19 was sourced from the United States, Italy and Spain.

CDR1 LGHDT and CDR2 YNNKEL come from the germline V gene (reference sequence). V lost 1 base and J 2 bases, leaving 11 bases between the germline ends. This CDR3 spans 15 amino acids. Original analysis: The assay estimated nucleated cells by amplifying reference gene primers. Libraries were prepared by immunoSEQ multiplex PCR; TCRdb keeps only in-frame clonotypes and omits some of them. The DNA was the basis for D and trimming; V, J and clone size are from that table. The sample consists of roughly 200,000 clones, 80% to 90% of them appearing once. The origin of this receptor is a woman aged 40-49 years with acute COVID-19. The rearrangement links TRBV3-1 (or the pseudogene TRBV3-2) to TRBJ1-1; D is unclear. Material: PBMCs or T cells enriched from blood (not recorded which). CDR3 sequence (DNA): TGTGCCAGCAGCCAAGTCCGAGGAATCAACACTGAAGCTTTCTTT. Residues: CASSQVRGINTEAFF.